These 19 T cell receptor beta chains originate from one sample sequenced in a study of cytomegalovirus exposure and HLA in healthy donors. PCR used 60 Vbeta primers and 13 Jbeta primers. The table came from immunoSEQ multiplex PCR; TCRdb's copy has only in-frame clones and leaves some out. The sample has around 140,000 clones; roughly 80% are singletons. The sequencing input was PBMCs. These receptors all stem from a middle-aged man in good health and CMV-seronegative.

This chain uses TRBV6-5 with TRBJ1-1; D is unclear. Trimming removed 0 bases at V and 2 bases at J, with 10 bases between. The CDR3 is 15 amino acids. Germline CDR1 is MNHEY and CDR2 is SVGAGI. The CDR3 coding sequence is TGTGCCAGCAGTTACTCCGGCGGAACTAACACTGAAGCTTTCTTT. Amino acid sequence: CASSYSGGTNTEAFF.

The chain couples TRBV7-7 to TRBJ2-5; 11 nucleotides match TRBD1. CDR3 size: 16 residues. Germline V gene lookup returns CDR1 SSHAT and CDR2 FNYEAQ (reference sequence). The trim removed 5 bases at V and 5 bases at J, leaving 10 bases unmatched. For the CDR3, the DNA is TGTGCCAGCAGCCAGGGATCCGGGACAGGGGGGGAGACCCAGTACTTC. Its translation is CASSQGSGTGGETQYF.

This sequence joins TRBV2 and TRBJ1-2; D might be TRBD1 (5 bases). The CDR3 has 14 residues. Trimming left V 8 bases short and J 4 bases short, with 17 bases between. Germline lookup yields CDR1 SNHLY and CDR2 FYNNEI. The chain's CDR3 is CASVSSGGIYGYTF. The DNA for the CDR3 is TGTGCCAGCGTTAGCAGCGGGGGGATCTATGGCTACACCTTC.

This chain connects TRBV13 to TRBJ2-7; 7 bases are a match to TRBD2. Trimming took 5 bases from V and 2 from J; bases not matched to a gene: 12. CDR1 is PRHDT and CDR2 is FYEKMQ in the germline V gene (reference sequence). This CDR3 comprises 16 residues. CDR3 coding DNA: TGTGCCAGCAGCCGGCTGGGGGGGGTGGGACCCTACGAGCAGTACTTC. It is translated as CASSRLGGVGPYEQYF.

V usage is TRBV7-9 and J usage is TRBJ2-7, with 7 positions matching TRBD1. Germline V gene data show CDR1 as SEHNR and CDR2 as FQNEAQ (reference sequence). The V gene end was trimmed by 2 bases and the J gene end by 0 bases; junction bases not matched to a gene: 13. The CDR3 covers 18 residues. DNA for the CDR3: TGTGCCAGCAGCTTACGAGGGGGACCGGGACAGAACTCCTACGAGCAGTACTTC. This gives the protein CASSLRGGPGQNSYEQYF.

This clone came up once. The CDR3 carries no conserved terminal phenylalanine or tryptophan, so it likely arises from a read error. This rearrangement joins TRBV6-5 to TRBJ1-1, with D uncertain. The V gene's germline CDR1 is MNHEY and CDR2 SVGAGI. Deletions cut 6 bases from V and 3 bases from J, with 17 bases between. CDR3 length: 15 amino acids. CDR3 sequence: CASSRRTFGDTEAFV. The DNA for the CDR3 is TGTGCCAGCAGCAGACGGACGTTCGGGGACACTGAAGCTTTCGTT.

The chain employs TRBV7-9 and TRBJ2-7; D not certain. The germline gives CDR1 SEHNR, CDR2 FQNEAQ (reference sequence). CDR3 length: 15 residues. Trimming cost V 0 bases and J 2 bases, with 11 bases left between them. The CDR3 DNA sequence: TGTGCCAGCAGCTTAGCGTTACAGATCGCCTACGAGCAGTACTTC. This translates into CASSLALQIAYEQYF.

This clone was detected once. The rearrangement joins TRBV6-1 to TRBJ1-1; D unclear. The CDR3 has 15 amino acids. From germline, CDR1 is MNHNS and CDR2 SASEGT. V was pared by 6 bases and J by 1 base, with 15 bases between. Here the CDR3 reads CASRGQIQANTEAFF. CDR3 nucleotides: TGTGCCAGCAGGGGCCAAATCCAGGCGAACACTGAAGCTTTCTTT.

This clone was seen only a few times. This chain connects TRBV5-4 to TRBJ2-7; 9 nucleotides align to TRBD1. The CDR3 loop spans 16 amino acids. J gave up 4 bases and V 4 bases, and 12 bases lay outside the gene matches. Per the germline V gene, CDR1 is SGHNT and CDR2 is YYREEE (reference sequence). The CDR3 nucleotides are TGTGCCAGCAGCGTTAAACCGGGACAGGGTCCGTACGAGCAGTACTTC. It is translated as CASSVKPGQGPYEQYF.

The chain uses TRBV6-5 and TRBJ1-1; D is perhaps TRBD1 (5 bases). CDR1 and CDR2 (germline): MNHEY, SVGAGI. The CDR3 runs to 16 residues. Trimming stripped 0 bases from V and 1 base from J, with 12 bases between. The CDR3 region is CASSYSFRGGNTEAFF. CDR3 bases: TGTGCCAGCAGTTACTCGTTTAGGGGCGGGAACACTGAAGCTTTCTTT.

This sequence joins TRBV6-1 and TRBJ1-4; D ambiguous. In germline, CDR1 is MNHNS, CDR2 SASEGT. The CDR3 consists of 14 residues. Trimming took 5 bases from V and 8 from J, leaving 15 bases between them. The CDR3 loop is CASSHSYRIEKLFF. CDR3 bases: TGTGCCAGCAGTCACAGTTACAGAATAGAAAAACTGTTTTTT.

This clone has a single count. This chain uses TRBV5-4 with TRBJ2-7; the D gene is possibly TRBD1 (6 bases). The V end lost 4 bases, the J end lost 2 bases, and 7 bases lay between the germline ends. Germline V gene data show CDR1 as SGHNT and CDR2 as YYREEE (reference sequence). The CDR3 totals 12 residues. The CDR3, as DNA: TGTGCCAGCAGCGGACAGACCTACGAGCAGTACTTC. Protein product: CASSGQTYEQYF.

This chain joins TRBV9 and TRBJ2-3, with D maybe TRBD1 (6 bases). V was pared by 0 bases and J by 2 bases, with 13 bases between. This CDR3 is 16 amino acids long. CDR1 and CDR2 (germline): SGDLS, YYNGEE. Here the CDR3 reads CASSVGPGTYTDTQYF. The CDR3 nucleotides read TGTGCCAGCAGCGTAGGACCCGGGACATACACAGATACGCAGTATTTT.

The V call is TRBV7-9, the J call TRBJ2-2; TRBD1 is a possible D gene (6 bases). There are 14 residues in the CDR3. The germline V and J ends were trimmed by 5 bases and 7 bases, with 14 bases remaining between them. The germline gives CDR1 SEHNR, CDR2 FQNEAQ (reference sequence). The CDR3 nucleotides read TGTGCCAGCAGCCCGCGGACAGAGGGCGGGGAGCTGTTTTTT. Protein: CASSPRTEGGELFF.

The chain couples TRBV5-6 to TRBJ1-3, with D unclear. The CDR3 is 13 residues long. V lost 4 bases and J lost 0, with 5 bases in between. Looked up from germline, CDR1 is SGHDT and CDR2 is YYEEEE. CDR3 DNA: TGTGCCAGCAGCGCGCTCTCTGGAAACACCATATATTTT. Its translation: CASSALSGNTIYF.

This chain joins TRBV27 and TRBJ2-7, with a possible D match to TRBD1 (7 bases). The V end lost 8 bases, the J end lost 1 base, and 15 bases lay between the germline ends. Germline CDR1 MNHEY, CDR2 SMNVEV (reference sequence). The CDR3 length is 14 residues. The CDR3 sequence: CASGGDSLSYEQYF. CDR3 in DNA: TGTGCCAGCGGAGGGGACAGCCTGTCCTACGAGCAGTACTTC.

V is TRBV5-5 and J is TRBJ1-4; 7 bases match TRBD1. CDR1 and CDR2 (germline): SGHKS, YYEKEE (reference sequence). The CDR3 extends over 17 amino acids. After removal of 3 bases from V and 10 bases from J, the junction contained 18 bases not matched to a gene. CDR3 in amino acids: CASSSTLNGQGVGKLFF. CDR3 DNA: TGTGCCAGCAGCTCCACGTTAAATGGGCAGGGGGTCGGAAAACTGTTTTTT.

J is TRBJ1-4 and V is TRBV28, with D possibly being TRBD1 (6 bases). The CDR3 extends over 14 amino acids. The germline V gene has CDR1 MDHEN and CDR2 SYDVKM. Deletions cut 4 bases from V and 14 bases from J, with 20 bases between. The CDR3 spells CASSYQGWGGLLFF. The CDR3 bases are TGTGCCAGCAGTTACCAGGGGTGGGGGGGCCTTCTGTTTTTT.

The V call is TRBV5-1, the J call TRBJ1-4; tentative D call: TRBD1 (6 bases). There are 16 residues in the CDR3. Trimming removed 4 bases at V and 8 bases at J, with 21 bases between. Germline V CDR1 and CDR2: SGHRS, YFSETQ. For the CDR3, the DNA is TGCGCCAGCAGCGATACCAGGGGCCTGATAGGCGAAAAACTGTTTTTT. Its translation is CASSDTRGLIGEKLFF.